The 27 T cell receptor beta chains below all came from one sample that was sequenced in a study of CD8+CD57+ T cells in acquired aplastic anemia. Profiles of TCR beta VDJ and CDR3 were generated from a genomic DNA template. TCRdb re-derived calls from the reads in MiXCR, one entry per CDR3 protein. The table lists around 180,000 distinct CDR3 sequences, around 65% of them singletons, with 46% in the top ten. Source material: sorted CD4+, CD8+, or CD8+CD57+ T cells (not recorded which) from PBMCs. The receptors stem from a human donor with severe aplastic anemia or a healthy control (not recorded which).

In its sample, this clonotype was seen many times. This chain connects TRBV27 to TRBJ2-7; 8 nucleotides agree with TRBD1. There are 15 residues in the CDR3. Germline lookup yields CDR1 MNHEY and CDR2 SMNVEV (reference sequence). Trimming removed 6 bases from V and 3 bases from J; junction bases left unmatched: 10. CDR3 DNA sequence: TGTGCCAGCAGCCCAGACGGACAGGGCGGCTACGAGCAGTACTTC. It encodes CASSPDGQGGYEQYF.

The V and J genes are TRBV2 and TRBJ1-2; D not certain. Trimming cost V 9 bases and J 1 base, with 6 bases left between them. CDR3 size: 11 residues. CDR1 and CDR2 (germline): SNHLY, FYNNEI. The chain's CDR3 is CARRSNYGYTF. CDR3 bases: TGTGCCAGACGGAGTAACTATGGCTACACCTTC.

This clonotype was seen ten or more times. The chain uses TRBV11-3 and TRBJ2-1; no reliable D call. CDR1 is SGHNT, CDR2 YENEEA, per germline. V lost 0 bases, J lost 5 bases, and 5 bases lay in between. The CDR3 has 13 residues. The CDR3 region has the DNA TGTGCCAGCAGCTTAGATCCCCACAATGAGCAGTTCTTC. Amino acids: CASSLDPHNEQFF.

CDR3: CATSGETGVNEQYF. The DNA of the CDR3 is TGTGCCACCAGTGGGGAGACAGGGGTAAACGAGCAGTACTTC. The chain combines TRBV24-1 with TRBJ2-7, with 8 bases fitting TRBD1. CDR3 length: 14 residues. The ends lost 5 bases at V and 5 bases at J; junction bases unmatched: 7. Germline CDR1 KGHDR, CDR2 SFDVKD.

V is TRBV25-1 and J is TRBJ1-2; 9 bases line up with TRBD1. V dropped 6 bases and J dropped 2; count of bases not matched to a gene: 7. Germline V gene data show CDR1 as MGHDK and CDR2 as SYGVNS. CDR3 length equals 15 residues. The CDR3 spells CASSRGQGGNYGYTF. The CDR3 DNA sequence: TGTGCCAGCAGCCGGGGACAGGGAGGAAACTATGGCTACACCTTC.

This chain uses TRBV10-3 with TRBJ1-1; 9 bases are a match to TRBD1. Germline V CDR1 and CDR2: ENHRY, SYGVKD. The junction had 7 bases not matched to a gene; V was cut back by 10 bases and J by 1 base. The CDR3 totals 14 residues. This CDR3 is CATSWTGENTEAFF. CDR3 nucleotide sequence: TGTGCCACCTCCTGGACAGGGGAGAACACTGAAGCTTTCTTT.

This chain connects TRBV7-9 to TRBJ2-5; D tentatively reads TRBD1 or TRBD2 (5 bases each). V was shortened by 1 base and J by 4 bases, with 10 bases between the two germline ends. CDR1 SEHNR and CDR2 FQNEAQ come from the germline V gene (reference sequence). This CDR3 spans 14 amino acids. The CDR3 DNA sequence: TGTGCCAGCAGCTTAGGAGGGGATGCAGAGACCCAGTACTTC. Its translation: CASSLGGDAETQYF.

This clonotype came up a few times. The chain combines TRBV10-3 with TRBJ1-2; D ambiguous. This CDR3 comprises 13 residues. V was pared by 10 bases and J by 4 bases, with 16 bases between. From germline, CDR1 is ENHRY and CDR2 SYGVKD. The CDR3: CASGEQETYGYTF. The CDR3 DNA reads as TGTGCCAGTGGTGAGCAGGAGACCTATGGCTACACCTTC.

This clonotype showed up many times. This CDR3 reads CASSHYRDRDSTDTQYF. In DNA form, the CDR3 reads TGTGCCAGCAGCCATTACCGGGACAGAGATAGCACAGATACGCAGTATTTT. The J gene is TRBJ2-3, the V gene TRBV14; 7 nucleotides align to TRBD1. CDR3 length equals 17 residues. After removal of 3 bases from V and 0 bases from J, the junction contained 9 bases not matched to a gene. Germline V gene sequence: CDR1 SGHDN, CDR2 FVKESK.

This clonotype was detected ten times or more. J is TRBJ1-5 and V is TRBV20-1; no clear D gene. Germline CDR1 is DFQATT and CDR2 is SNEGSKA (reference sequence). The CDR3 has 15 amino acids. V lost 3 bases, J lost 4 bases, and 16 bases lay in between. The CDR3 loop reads CSARPRTHLNQPQHF. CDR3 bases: TGCAGTGCTAGGCCGAGGACCCATTTGAATCAGCCCCAGCATTTT.

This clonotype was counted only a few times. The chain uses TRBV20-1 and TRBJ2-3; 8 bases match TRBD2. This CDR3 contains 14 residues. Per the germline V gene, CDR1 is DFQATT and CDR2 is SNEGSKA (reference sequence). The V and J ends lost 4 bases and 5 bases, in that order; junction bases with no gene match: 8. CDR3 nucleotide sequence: TGCAGTGCTATTTTAGCGGGATCGCTAGATACGCAGTATTTT. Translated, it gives CSAILAGSLDTQYF.

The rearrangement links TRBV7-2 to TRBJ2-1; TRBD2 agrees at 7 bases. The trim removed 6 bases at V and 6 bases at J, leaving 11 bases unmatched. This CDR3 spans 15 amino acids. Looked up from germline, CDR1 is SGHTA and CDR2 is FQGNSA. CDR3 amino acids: CASSRLKGLFNEQFF. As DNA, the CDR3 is TGTGCCAGCAGTCGACTCAAGGGACTATTCAATGAGCAGTTCTTC. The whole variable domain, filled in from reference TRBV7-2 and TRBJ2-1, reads GAGVSQSPSNKVTEKGKDVELRCDPISGHTALYWYRQSLGQGLEFLIYFQGNSAPDKSGLPSDRFSAERTGGSVSTLTIQRTQQEDSAVYLCASSRLKGLFNEQFFGPGTRLTVL.

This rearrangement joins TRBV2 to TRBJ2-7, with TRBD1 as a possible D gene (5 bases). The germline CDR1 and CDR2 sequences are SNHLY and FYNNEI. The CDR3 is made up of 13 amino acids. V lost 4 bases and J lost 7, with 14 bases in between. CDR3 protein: CASSGVGQWEQYF. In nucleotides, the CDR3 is TGTGCCAGCAGTGGTGTGGGGCAGTGGGAGCAGTACTTC.

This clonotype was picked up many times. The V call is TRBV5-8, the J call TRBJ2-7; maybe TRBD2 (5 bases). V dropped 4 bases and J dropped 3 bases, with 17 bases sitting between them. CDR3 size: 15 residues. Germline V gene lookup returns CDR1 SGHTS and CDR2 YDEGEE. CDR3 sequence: CASSPSTGSLYEQYF. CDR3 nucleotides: TGTGCCAGCAGCCCTAGCACGGGGTCCCTCTACGAGCAGTACTTC.

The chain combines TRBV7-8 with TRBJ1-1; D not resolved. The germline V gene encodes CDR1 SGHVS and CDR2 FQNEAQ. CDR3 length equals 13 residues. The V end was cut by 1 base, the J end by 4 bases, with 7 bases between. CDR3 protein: CASSLGRTTEAFF. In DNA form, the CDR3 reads TGTGCCAGCAGCTTAGGAAGGACCACTGAAGCTTTCTTT.

The CDR3 protein is CASSGGASGDDEQFF. The CDR3 DNA reads TGCGCCAGCAGCGGAGGGGCTAGCGGGGACGATGAGCAGTTCTTC. The gene calls are TRBV10-1 and TRBJ2-1; 9 positions match TRBD2. This CDR3 spans 15 amino acids. V shed 6 bases and J 8 bases; nucleotides not matched to a gene: 11. The germline V gene encodes CDR1 WNHNN and CDR2 SYGVQD (reference sequence).

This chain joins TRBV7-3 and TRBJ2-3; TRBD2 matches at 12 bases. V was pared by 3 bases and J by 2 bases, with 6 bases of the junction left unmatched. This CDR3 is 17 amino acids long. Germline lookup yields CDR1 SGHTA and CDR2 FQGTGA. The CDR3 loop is CASSFLAGGLDTDTQYF. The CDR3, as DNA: TGTGCCAGCAGCTTCCTAGCGGGGGGGTTAGACACAGATACGCAGTATTTT.

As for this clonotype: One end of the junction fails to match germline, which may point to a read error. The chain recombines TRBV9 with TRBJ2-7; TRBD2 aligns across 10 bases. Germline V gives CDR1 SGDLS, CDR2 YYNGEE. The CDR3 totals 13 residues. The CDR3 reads CASSLSGGDEQCF. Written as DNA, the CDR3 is TGTGCCAGCAGCCTAAGCGGGGGGGACGAGCAGTGCTTC.

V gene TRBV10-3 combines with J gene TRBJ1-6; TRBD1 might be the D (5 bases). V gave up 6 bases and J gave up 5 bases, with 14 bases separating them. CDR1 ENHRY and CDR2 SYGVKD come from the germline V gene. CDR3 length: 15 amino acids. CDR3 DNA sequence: TGTGCCATCAGAGCTGGGGCATGGGATAATTCACCCCTCCACTTT. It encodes CAIRAGAWDNSPLHF.

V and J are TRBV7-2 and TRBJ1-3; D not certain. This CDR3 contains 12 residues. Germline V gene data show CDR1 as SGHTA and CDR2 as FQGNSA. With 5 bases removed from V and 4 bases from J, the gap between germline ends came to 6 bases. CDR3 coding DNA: TGTGCCAGCAGCCCATGGGGAAACACCATATATTTT. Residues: CASSPWGNTIYF.

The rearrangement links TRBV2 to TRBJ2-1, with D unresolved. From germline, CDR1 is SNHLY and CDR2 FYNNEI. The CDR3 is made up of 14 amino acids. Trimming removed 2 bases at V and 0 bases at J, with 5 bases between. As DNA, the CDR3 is TGTGCCAGCAGTGAACAGAGCTCCTACAATGAGCAGTTCTTC. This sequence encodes CASSEQSSYNEQFF. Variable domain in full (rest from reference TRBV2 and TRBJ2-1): EPEVTQTPSHQVTQMGQEVILRCVPISNHLYFYWYRQILGQKVEFLVSFYNNEISEKSEIFDDQFSVERPDGSNFTLKIRSTKLEDSAMYFCASSEQSSYNEQFFGPGTRLTVL.

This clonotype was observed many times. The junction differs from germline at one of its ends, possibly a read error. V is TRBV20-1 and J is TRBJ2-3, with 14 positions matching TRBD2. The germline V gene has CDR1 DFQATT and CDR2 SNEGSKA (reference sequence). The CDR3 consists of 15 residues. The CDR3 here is CSARGLAGATDTQYF. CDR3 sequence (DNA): TGCAGCGCTAGGGGACTAGCGGGAGCCACAGATACGCAGTATTTT.

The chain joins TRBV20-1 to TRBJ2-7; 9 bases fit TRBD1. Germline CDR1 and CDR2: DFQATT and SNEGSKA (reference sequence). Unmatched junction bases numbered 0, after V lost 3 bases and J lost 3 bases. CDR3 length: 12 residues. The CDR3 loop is CSARTGGYEQYF. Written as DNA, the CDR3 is TGCAGTGCTAGGACAGGGGGCTACGAGCAGTACTTC.

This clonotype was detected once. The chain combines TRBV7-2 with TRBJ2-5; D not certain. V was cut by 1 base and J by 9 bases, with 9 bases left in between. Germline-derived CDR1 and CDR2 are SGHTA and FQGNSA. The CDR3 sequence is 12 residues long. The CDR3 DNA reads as TGTGCCAGCAGCTTAGGGTCCTGGGCCCAGTACTTC. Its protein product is CASSLGSWAQYF.

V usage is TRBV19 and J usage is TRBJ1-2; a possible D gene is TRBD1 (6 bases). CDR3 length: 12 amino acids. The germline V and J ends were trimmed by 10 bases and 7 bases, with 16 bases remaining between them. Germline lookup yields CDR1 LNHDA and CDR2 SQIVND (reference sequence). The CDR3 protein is CATRRGDSGYTF. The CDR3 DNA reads TGTGCCACGCGGAGGGGGGATAGTGGCTACACCTTC.

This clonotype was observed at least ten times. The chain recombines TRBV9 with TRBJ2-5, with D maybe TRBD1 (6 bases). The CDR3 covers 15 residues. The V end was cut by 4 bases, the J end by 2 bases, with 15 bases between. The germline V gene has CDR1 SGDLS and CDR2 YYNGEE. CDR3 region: CASSTSGTTQETQYF. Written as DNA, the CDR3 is TGTGCCAGCAGCACCTCCGGGACAACACAAGAGACCCAGTACTTC. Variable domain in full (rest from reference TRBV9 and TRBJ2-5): DSGVTQTPKHLITATGQRVTLRCSPRSGDLSVYWYQQSLDQGLQFLIQYYNGEERAKGNILERFSAQQFPDLHSELNLSSLELGDSALYFCASSTSGTTQETQYFGPGTRLLVL.

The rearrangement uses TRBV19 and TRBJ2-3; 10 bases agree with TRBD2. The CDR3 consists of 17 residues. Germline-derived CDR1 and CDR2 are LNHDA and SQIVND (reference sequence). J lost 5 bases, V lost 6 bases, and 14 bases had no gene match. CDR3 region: CASSDPRASGSQDTQYF. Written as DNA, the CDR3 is TGTGCCAGTAGCGACCCCCGGGCTAGCGGGAGTCAAGATACGCAGTATTTT.